This T cell receptor (beta chain) was captured by sequencing in a study of spatial heterogeneity in lung cancer. On the study more broadly: When follow-up PBMC samples existed, they were sequenced (at a median of approximately two years after resection).

Time point of the sample: blood at routine non-recurrence follow-up after resection. This CDR3 has 13 residues. Trimming removed 5 bases from V and 3 bases from J, with 10 bases in between. Looked up from germline, CDR1 is MGHRA and CDR2 is YSYEKL. Individually, TCR cDNA molecules were each labelled with a unique molecular identifier. MiXCR, applied by TCRdb to the 5' RACE reads, yields one record per CDR3 protein. This table has approximately 70,000 distinct CDR3 sequences, around 9.3% appearing once. This clonotype was found many times. This clonotype was sampled from a female donor with early-stage non-small cell lung cancer. Sequencing used PBMCs, obtained at follow-up. The rearrangement links TRBV4-1 to TRBJ1-2, with a weak D call TRBD1 (6 bases). The CDR3 region has the DNA TGCGCCAGCAGCAGACAGGAGGACTATGGCTACACCTTC. Translating it yields CASSRQEDYGYTF.